This T cell receptor beta chain originates from a study of T-cell reconstitution after alpha-beta-depleted transplantation in children (TCRdb year 2016). Looking at the study overall: The study quantitatively tracked T-cell immune reconstitution after TCRalphabeta/CD19-depleted allogeneic hematopoietic cell transplantation in children using TCR repertoire profiling. Results the study describes overall, beyond this receptor: The high TCRbeta diversity at day 60 in some patients was ascribed to recipient T cells and intrathymic progenitors that had survived conditioning. Hyperexpanded clone frequencies declined over subsequent months; after one year, T-cell counts and TCRbeta diversity were mostly attributed to newly produced T cells. The apparently early alphabetaT-cell count recovery about two months after transplant was reportedly dependent on only several hundred rapidly expanded clones derived from non-depleted graft cells.

Library method: PCR. The sequencer listed for this sample is Illumina HiSeq 2500. Molecular barcoding was employed in the preparation of TCR libraries, with unique molecular identifiers being used to normalize TCRbeta repertoire quantification. TCRdb cleaned the public reads at Q25 with fastp, built clones with MiXCR and kept in-frame beta chains. Identical CDR3 proteins give one entry, which carries the most common genes and DNA. A total of approximately 99,000 distinct CDR3 sequences appear in this sample, about 6.4% of them only once. 20% to 25% of the sample comes from the top ten. From its cysteine to its phenylalanine, the CDR3 spans 12 amino acids. This entry keeps only the CDR3 DNA: 36 bases, framed from base 1. V is cut back by 6 bases and J by 4 bases, with 2 bases in the junction unmatched. In the germline V gene (reference sequence), CDR1 corresponds to DFQATT and CDR2 to SNEGSKA. Turning to this clonotype: Its antigen specificity is not known. Within one base of it there is no much larger clone, and no base qualities were kept.

The sample's treatment or condition label, decoded: allogeneic hematopoietic cell transplantation with graft depleted of TCRalphabeta T cells and CD19 B cells. The children who served as transplant recipients had been given grafts of TCRalphabeta/CD19-depleted allogeneic hematopoietic cells. This TCR was sampled from a male patient aged 2 to 10 who had a stem cell transplant for acute lymphoblastic leukemia, so the T cells may come from the graft donor. The sequence joins TRBV20-1 to TRBJ2-5, with 10 bases aligning to TRBD1. The input for sequencing was PBMCs, mostly from graft donor cells, taken 360 days after TCRalphabeta/CD19-depleted stem cell transplant. CDR3 loop: CSAWTGGETQYF. The nucleotide sequence reads TGCAGTGCCTGGACAGGGGGAGAGACCCAGTACTTC.